This entry features one TCR beta chain sequence. Original methodology: Amplification with reference gene primers provided the estimates of nucleated cell counts. Assay used: immunoSEQ multiplex PCR; TCRdb lists only in-frame clones, some missing. Clone size and the V and J calls come from that table; the DNA yielded D and trimming. The sample lists about 170,000 clones, roughly 84% occurring once. Germline V lookup: CDR1 SEHNR, CDR2 FQNEAQ (reference sequence). After removal of 2 bases from V and 4 bases from J, the junction contained 7 bases not matched to a gene. The CDR3 consists of 15 residues. These data come from a study of blood T cell repertoires in COVID-19. The wider study: Samples taken during acute and convalescent COVID-19 were collected in the United States, Italy and Spain. The cDNA or gDNA used as material had been derived from T cells, B-cell-depleted T cells, or PBMCs.

The sample comprised peripheral blood. The J gene is TRBJ1-1, the V gene TRBV7-9; 7 positions match TRBD1. The TCR sequence derives from a woman aged 80 or over with active or convalescent COVID-19. CDR3 nucleotides: TGTGCCAGCAGCTTAAGAAGGGGGCGAGGCACTGAAGCTTTCTTT. Amino acids: CASSLRRGRGTEAFF.